These 20 T cell receptor beta chains originate from one sample sequenced in a study of blood T cell repertoires in COVID-19. Clones were sequenced by immunoSEQ multiplex PCR, and TCRdb holds only the in-frame ones, with some missing. The sample records around 20,000 clones, 87% being singletons. The sequencing sample was made of peripheral blood. These receptor sequences come from a human donor in a cohort sampled during active COVID-19. The donor label of this sample is uncertain.

The chain is built from TRBV28 and TRBJ2-1, with D possibly TRBD1 on 5 matching bases. Per germline, CDR1 MDHEN and CDR2 SYDVKM. Trimming pared 0 bases from V and 8 bases from J, leaving 14 bases between. The CDR3 covers 15 residues. CDR3 sequence (DNA): TGTGCCAGCAGTTTATGGCGGTCCCTAGGGGATGAGCAGTTCTTC. Its translation is CASSLWRSLGDEQFF.

This sequence joins TRBV5-1 and TRBJ2-7; D uncertain. Germline CDR1 SGHRS, CDR2 YFSETQ. This CDR3 comprises 13 residues. Between the trimmed V and J ends, which lost 0 bases and 2 bases, there was a span of 6 bases. Written as DNA, the CDR3 is TGCGCCAGCAGCTTGGCGCGAACCTACGAGCAGTACTTC. It specifies CASSLARTYEQYF.

Remarks on this clone: The same CDR3 also results from other DNA sequences found in this sample. The V and J genes are TRBV19 and TRBJ2-1; 7 positions match TRBD2. The CDR3 is made up of 16 amino acids. V dropped 4 bases and J dropped 0; count of bases not matched to a gene: 6. Germline V gives CDR1 LNHDA, CDR2 SQIVND (reference sequence). CDR3 nucleotides: TGTGCCAGTAGTACCGGACTAGAGAGCTCCTACAATGAGCAGTTCTTC. It specifies CASSTGLESSYNEQFF.

The chain has TRBV11-3 and TRBJ2-1, with TRBD2 identical over 7 bases. Looked up from germline, CDR1 is SGHNT and CDR2 is YENEEA. CDR3 length: 14 amino acids. The V and J ends lost 7 bases and 7 bases, in that order; junction bases with no gene match: 10. This CDR3 is CASTLGGSQNEQFF. The CDR3 coding sequence is TGTGCCAGCACCTTGGGCGGGAGTCAGAATGAGCAGTTCTTC.

The chain uses TRBV19 and TRBJ2-5; TRBD2 agrees at 13 bases. The V segment lost 5 bases and the J segment 4 bases; nucleotides outside the gene matches: 7. Germline lookup yields CDR1 LNHDA and CDR2 SQIVND (reference sequence). The CDR3 has 16 amino acids. The CDR3: CASSPRTSGRRETQYF. CDR3 nucleotide sequence: TGTGCCAGTAGTCCAAGGACTAGCGGGAGACGAGAGACCCAGTACTTC.

The chain couples TRBV7-9 to TRBJ2-2; the D is unclear. Germline V gene lookup returns CDR1 SEHNR and CDR2 FQNEAQ (reference sequence). CDR3 length: 14 residues. Trimming took off 11 bases at V and 0 bases at J, with 13 bases between the two ends. The CDR3, as DNA: TGTGCCGGCATTCGCGAGGCGAACACCGGGGAGCTGTTTTTT. Amino acid sequence: CAGIREANTGELFF.

This chain joins TRBV19 and TRBJ2-1; 8 nucleotides agree with TRBD1. The CDR3 has 13 amino acids. CDR1 and CDR2 from the germline V gene are LNHDA and SQIVND (reference sequence). Trimming took 5 bases from V and 14 from J; bases not matched to a gene: 11. The CDR3 region is CASSDTGQGGEFF. CDR3 DNA sequence: TGTGCCAGTAGTGATACAGGACAGGGCGGGGAGTTCTTC.

The V gene is TRBV6-5, the J gene TRBJ1-5; TRBD1 is a possible D gene (6 bases). Germline V gene sequence: CDR1 MNHEY, CDR2 SVGAGI. V was cut by 0 bases and J by 7 bases, with 16 bases left in between. The CDR3 loop spans 16 amino acids. CDR3 sequence: CASSYSDPGVGQPQHF. The DNA of the CDR3 is TGTGCCAGCAGTTACTCAGATCCAGGGGTGGGACAGCCCCAGCATTTT.

The rearrangement links TRBV28 to TRBJ1-6, with D maybe TRBD1 (6 bases). The CDR3 contains 14 residues. CDR1 is MDHEN and CDR2 is SYDVKM in the germline V gene. V was clipped by 6 bases and J by 5 bases, with 11 bases between them. DNA of the CDR3: TGTGCCAGCAGCGGACAGCCAAATAATTCACCCCTCCACTTT. It is translated as CASSGQPNNSPLHF.

The rearrangement links TRBV7-3 to TRBJ2-7; 7 bases align to TRBD2. V was clipped by 8 bases and J by 1 base; unmatched bases: 8. CDR1 is SGHTA and CDR2 is FQGTGA in the germline V gene. This CDR3 region has 14 residues. CDR3 residues: CASARREGSYEQYF. Here the CDR3 DNA reads TGTGCCAGCGCAAGGAGGGAGGGGTCCTACGAGCAGTACTTC.

The chain carries TRBV9 and TRBJ2-1; 10 nucleotides align to TRBD2. Trimming at V came to 4 bases and at J to 4 bases, leaving 5 bases not matched to a gene. Germline V lookup: CDR1 SGDLS, CDR2 YYNGEE. The CDR3 covers 15 residues. CDR3 amino acids: CASSTLAGDYNEQFF. The CDR3 DNA sequence: TGTGCCAGCAGCACCCTAGCGGGAGATTACAATGAGCAGTTCTTC.

J is TRBJ1-1 and V is TRBV5-1; a possible D gene is TRBD1 (5 bases). Looked up from germline, CDR1 is SGHRS and CDR2 is YFSETQ. The V end was cut by 0 bases, the J end by 1 base, with 10 bases between. The CDR3 totals 15 residues. Here the CDR3 reads CASSLALGANTEAFF. CDR3 sequence (DNA): TGCGCCAGCAGCTTGGCCTTAGGGGCGAACACTGAAGCTTTCTTT.

The chain is built from TRBV12-3 or TRBV12-4 and TRBJ2-7; tentative D call: TRBD1 (5 bases). CDR3 length: 13 amino acids. Trimming removed 4 bases at V and 5 bases at J, with 12 bases between. CDR3 protein: CASSSGNGDEQYF. The CDR3 bases are TGTGCCAGCAGTTCAGGGAACGGCGACGAGCAGTACTTC.

The CDR3 DNA follows: TGCGCCAGCAGCTTAGGACAGGGAGGGGGCAATCAGCCCCAGCATTTT. It specifies CASSLGQGGGNQPQHF. This chain links TRBV5-1 with TRBJ1-5; TRBD1 agrees at 8 bases. Germline assignment: CDR1 SGHRS and CDR2 YFSETQ. The V gene end was trimmed by 2 bases and the J gene end by 2 bases; junction bases not matched to a gene: 6. CDR3 length: 16 amino acids.

The rearrangement uses TRBV2 and TRBJ2-7; D unresolved. The CDR3 has 12 residues. The germline V gene has CDR1 SNHLY and CDR2 FYNNEI. The V end lost 3 bases, the J end lost 1 base, and 4 bases lay between the germline ends. The CDR3 region has the DNA TGTGCCAGCAGTGAGCAGTCCTACGAGCAGTACTTC. It yields the protein CASSEQSYEQYF.

This clone appeared once. The genes are TRBV27 and TRBJ2-7; TRBD2 agrees at 11 bases. There are 14 residues in the CDR3. V lost 6 bases and J lost 12; bases outside the gene matches: 13. CDR1 MNHEY and CDR2 SMNVEV come from the germline V gene (reference sequence). CDR3 loop: CASRAIAGGVAGYF. CDR3 coding DNA: TGTGCCAGCAGAGCGATAGCGGGAGGGGTGGCGGGGTACTTC.

The rearrangement uses TRBV14 and TRBJ1-2; unclear D gene. The V gene's germline CDR1 is SGHDN and CDR2 FVKESK. Trimming took 0 bases from V and 2 from J, leaving 4 bases between them. CDR3 size: 13 residues. CDR3 in amino acids: CASSQDLNYGYTF. DNA for the CDR3: TGTGCCAGCAGCCAAGACTTAAACTATGGCTACACCTTC.

This clone was seen once. V is TRBV28 and J is TRBJ1-2; possibly TRBD1 for D (5 bases). This CDR3 is 15 amino acids long. V lost 2 bases and J lost 7, with 17 bases in between. Per germline, CDR1 MDHEN and CDR2 SYDVKM. The CDR3 sequence: CASSLMGLGLGGYTF. The CDR3 DNA sequence: TGTGCCAGCAGTTTAATGGGACTAGGGTTGGGTGGCTACACCTTC.

J is TRBJ1-2 and V is TRBV6-5; possibly TRBD1 for D (6 bases). Germline CDR1 is MNHEY and CDR2 is SVGAGI. With 0 bases removed from V and 4 bases from J, the gap between germline ends came to 12 bases. This CDR3 has 15 amino acids. CDR3 region: CASSYSRTALYGYTF. The CDR3 bases are TGTGCCAGCAGTTACTCGAGGACAGCTCTCTATGGCTACACCTTC.

The V call is TRBV28, the J call TRBJ2-7, with 7 bases matching TRBD1. This CDR3 is 14 amino acids long. Trimming removed 4 bases from V and 3 bases from J; junction bases left unmatched: 6. Germline CDR1 reads MDHEN; CDR2 reads SYDVKM. The CDR3 reads CASSSPGTVYEQYF. CDR3 DNA: TGTGCCAGCAGTTCGCCGGGGACAGTCTACGAGCAGTACTTC. Variable domain in full (rest from reference TRBV28 and TRBJ2-7): DVKVTQSSRYLVKRTGEKVFLECVQDMDHENMFWYRQDPGLGLRLIYFSYDVKMKEKGDIPEGYSVSREKKERFSLILESASTNQTSMYLCASSSPGTVYEQYFGPGTRLTVT.